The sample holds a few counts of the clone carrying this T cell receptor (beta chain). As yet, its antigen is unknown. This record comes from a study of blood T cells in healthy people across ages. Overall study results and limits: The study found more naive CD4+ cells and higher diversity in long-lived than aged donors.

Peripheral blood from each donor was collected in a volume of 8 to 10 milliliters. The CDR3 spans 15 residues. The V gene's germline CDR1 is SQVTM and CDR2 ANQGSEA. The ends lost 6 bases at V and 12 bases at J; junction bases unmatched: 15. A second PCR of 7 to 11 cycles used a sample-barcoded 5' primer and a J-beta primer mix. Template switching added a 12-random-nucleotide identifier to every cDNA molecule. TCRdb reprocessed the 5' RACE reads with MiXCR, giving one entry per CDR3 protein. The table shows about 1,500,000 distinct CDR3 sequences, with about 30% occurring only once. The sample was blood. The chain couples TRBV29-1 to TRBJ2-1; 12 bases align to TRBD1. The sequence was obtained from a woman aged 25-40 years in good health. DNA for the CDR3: TGCAGCGTCAATGACCCGGGACAGGGGGCCCATGCGCAGTTCTTC. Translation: CSVNDPGQGAHAQFF.